These T cell receptor beta chains were read from a single sample in a study of PD-1 blockade in classical Hodgkin lymphoma. Clones were sequenced by immunoSEQ multiplex PCR, and TCRdb holds only the in-frame ones, with some missing. This table holds some 90,000 clones, roughly 73% found once. The source material was peripheral blood mononuclear cells (PBMCs), sampled before the fourth cycle of nivolumab. These receptors all come from a human donor with classical Hodgkin lymphoma. Both conserved end residues are part of each CDR3. The D gene is left open where the match is weak. Clone size appears in some rows only: once, few, many, or a class for an expanded clone.

v_gene	abundance	j_gene	d_gene	CDR3aa	CDR3nt
TRBV9	-	TRBJ1-2	-	CASSPAGPGASGYTF	TGTGCCAGCAGCCCGGCGGGTCCGGGGGCTAGTGGCTACACCTTC
TRBV2	medium-sized	TRBJ2-2	-	CASSEVRLYGELFF	TGTGCCAGCAGTGAAGTCAGACTCTACGGGGAGCTGTTTTTT
TRBV6-5	-	TRBJ1-5	-	CASSTRTGNQPQHF	TGTGCCAGCAGTACCCGGACGGGCAATCAGCCCCAGCATTTT
TRBV2	-	TRBJ1-4	-	CASSVRGAGVEKLFF	TGTGCCAGCAGTGTACGGGGCGCGGGGGTTGAAAAACTGTTTTTT
TRBV5-6	medium-sized	TRBJ2-7	-	CASSLKKGYEQYF	TGTGCCAGCAGCTTGAAAAAGGGTTACGAGCAGTACTTC
TRBV28	-	TRBJ2-3	TRBD1	CASLGDRLSTDTQYF	TGTGCCAGTTTGGGGGACAGGCTTTCCACAGATACGCAGTATTTT
TRBV11-2	-	TRBJ1-1	-	CASSPSSGQGGGTEAFF	TGTGCCAGCAGCCCGAGCTCTGGTCAGGGAGGAGGCACTGAAGCTTTCTTT
TRBV23-1	few	TRBJ1-4	TRBD1	CASSQEGQGNEKLFF	TGCGCCAGCAGTCAAGAGGGACAGGGAAATGAAAAACTGTTTTTT
TRBV6-6	-	TRBJ1-3	-	CASSLGGGGNTIYF	TGTGCCAGCAGTTTAGGGGGAGGGGGAAACACCATATATTTT
TRBV28	few	TRBJ1-2	-	CASSLNRFGGYTF	TGTGCCAGCAGTTTAAACAGGTTCGGTGGCTACACCTTC
TRBV9	-	TRBJ2-7	TRBD1	CASSPGDRGAYEQYF	TGTGCCAGCAGCCCGGGGGACAGGGGGGCCTACGAGCAGTACTTC